The source of this TCR beta chain is a study of T cells after yellow fever vaccination. This clonotype was picked up many times. Its antigen is currently unknown. TCRdb recomputed calls from the 5' RACE reads with MiXCR, one row per CDR3 protein. This table has a few hundred thousand distinct CDR3 sequences, under 15% appearing once. Study outcomes and limitations: The bulk population could contribute abundant contaminating clonotypes to FACS-sorted repertoires.

After removal of 5 bases from V and 2 bases from J, the junction contained 5 bases not matched to a gene. There are 16 residues in the CDR3. Germline V gives CDR1 SGHVS, CDR2 FNYEAQ. The clonotype originates from a man aged 18 to 30 who received the YFV17D yellow fever vaccine. The chain has TRBV7-6 and TRBJ2-6, with 8 bases aligning to TRBD2. Here the sequenced sample was CD4+ T cells sorted from PBMCs, taken 15 days after the yellow fever booster vaccination. The CDR3 nucleotides read TGTGCCAGCAGCCCCCGGGGGGGGGCTGGGGCCAACGTCCTGACTTTC. Translated: CASSPRGGAGANVLTF.